What follows is one T cell receptor (beta chain) and its context. Its antigen is still unknown. The table came from immunoSEQ multiplex PCR; TCRdb's copy has only in-frame clones and leaves some out. Of 75,000 to 90,000 clones in the sample, around 90% were seen once. Germline loops: CDR1 SGHRS, CDR2 YFSETQ. V lost 5 bases, J lost 3 bases, and 3 bases lay in between. The CDR3 extends over 11 amino acids. These data come from a study of T cell responses to AZD1222 COVID-19 vaccine. The study, taken as a whole, reports: Clonal diversity was possibly underestimated, and white British individuals and females predominated among donors. Spike-wide coverage was observed for vaccine-associated CD4 TCRs, with dominant responses at 160-218 and 743-854. Seropositive status at baseline applied to only five or six AZD1222 recipients. When two AZD1222 doses had been given, Spike-specific TCR breadth and depth rose.

V gene TRBV5-1 combines with J gene TRBJ2-1; unclear D gene. This sequence was found in an adult who received the AZD1222 COVID-19 vaccine. The sequenced sample was peripheral blood, obtained 28 days after the second AZD1222 dose. CDR3 amino acids: CASRLYNEQFF. The CDR3 nucleotides read TGCGCCAGCAGGCTCTACAATGAGCAGTTCTTC.